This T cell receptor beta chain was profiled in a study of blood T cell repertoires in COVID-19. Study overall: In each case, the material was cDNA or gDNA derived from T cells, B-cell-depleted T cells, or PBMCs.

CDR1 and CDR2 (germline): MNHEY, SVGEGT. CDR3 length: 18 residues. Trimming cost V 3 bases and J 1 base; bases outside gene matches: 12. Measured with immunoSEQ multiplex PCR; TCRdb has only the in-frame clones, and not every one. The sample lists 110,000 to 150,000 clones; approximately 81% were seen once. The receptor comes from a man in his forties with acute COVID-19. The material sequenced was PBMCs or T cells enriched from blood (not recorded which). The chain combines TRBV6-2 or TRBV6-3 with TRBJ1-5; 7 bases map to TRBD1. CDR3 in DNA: TGTGCCAGCAGTTATCTGCCGACAGGGACGGGAAGCAATCAGCCCCAGCATTTT. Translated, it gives CASSYLPTGTGSNQPQHF.